These 24 T cell receptor beta chains were all obtained from the same sample, sequenced in a study of T cells in Graves' hyperthyroidism and ophthalmopathy. From RNA transcripts, TCR beta CDR3 regions were amplified. Researchers ran a first-round RT-PCR on the TCR CDR3 using the HTBI primer set. TCRdb re-called the multiplex PCR reads with MiXCR, one entry per CDR3 protein. This repertoire shows around 800,000 distinct CDR3 sequences, 35% to 45% found once; its top ten account for approximately 8.7%. The sample was blood. These receptors came from a man younger than 30 with Graves' hyperthyroidism.

A word on this clonotype: The junction does not match germline at one end; this may be a read error. The chain employs TRBV2 and TRBJ2-7; 9 bases fit TRBD1. This CDR3 is built from 14 residues. Per the germline V gene, CDR1 is SNHLY and CDR2 is FYNNEI. The CDR3 loop is CASSEGTGAPSTNF. The DNA for the CDR3 is TGTGCCAGCAGTGAAGGGACAGGGGCCCCTTCAACGAACTTC.

The chain links TRBV7-8 to TRBJ2-2; possibly TRBD2 for D (7 bases). In germline, CDR1 is SGHVS, CDR2 FQNEAQ. The CDR3 runs 16 residues. V shed 6 bases and J shed 0 bases, with 14 bases lying between them. In DNA, the CDR3 is TGTGCCAGCAGTCGGGGGGCTGTAACGAACACCGGGGAGCTGTTTTTT. The encoded protein is CASSRGAVTNTGELFF.

Only a few counts were recorded for this clonotype. This chain uses TRBV15 with TRBJ2-7; 12 nucleotides agree with TRBD1. V shed 3 bases and J 9 bases; nucleotides not matched to a gene: 12. CDR1 is LNHNV, CDR2 YYDKDF, per germline (reference sequence). This CDR3 contains 16 residues. The CDR3 region is CATSSPEGTGGLRQYF. In DNA, the CDR3 is TGTGCCACCAGCAGTCCAGAGGGGACAGGGGGCCTACGGCAGTACTTC.

V and J are TRBV7-8 and TRBJ2-7, with 7 bases lining up with TRBD2. The CDR3 totals 14 residues. The junction had 6 bases not matched to a gene; V was cut back by 1 base and J by 6 bases. The germline V gene encodes CDR1 SGHVS and CDR2 FQNEAQ. The CDR3 coding sequence is TGTGCCAGCAGCTTAGAATGGACTAGAGGCGAGCAGTACTTC. Translating gives CASSLEWTRGEQYF.

This clonotype was seen at least ten times. V usage is TRBV2 and J usage is TRBJ2-2, with a possible D match to TRBD1 (5 bases). CDR1 and CDR2 from the germline V gene are SNHLY and FYNNEI. There are 15 residues in the CDR3. The V gene lost 5 bases and the J gene lost 0 bases, with 10 bases spanning the gap. The CDR3 DNA reads TGTGCCAGCAGTCTCGACAGCCCGAACACCGGGGAGCTGTTTTTT. Protein sequence: CASSLDSPNTGELFF.

The V and J genes are TRBV20-1 and TRBJ2-7; no definite D call. The CDR3 length is 12 residues. Germline V lookup: CDR1 DFQATT, CDR2 SNEGSKA (reference sequence). Trimming removed 2 bases at V and 7 bases at J, with 12 bases between. CDR3 nucleotides: TGCAGTGCTAGACCAACCCTGGGGGAGCAGTACTTC. Translated, it gives CSARPTLGEQYF.

This clonotype has a count of ten or more. The chain uses TRBV15 and TRBJ1-5, with D possibly being TRBD1 (5 bases). CDR3 length equals 14 residues. The V gene lost 1 base and the J gene lost 7 bases, with 11 bases spanning the gap. CDR1 and CDR2 (germline): LNHNV, YYDKDF (reference sequence). This chain's CDR3 is CATSRAPKGQPQHF. CDR3 bases: TGTGCCACCAGCAGAGCCCCTAAGGGGCAGCCCCAGCATTTT.

The chain joins TRBV25-1 to TRBJ1-2, with 7 bases fitting TRBD1. Germline CDR1 is MGHDK and CDR2 is SYGVNS. The CDR3 totals 15 residues. Trimming removed 1 base from V and 5 bases from J; junction bases left unmatched: 7. CDR3 coding DNA: TGTGCCAGCAGTGAATCTCGGGACAGCGGGTATGGCTACACCTTC. Translating it yields CASSESRDSGYGYTF.

This clonotype has ten or more counts. V is TRBV25-1 and J is TRBJ2-7; D ambiguous. V was trimmed by 3 bases and J by 3 bases, leaving 12 bases between them. Germline V CDR1 and CDR2: MGHDK, SYGVNS. CDR3 length: 14 amino acids. The CDR3: CASSDSGRVYEQYF. The CDR3 DNA is TGTGCCAGCAGTGATTCCGGACGGGTCTACGAGCAGTACTTC.

This clonotype showed up many times. V and J are TRBV20-1 and TRBJ1-1; 8 positions agree with TRBD1. The CDR3 is 12 residues long. V gave up 6 bases and J gave up 8 bases; unmatched junction bases: 8. From germline, CDR1 is DFQATT and CDR2 SNEGSKA (reference sequence). The CDR3 is CSAGTGTSEAFF. In DNA, the CDR3 is TGCAGTGCGGGGACAGGTACTTCCGAAGCTTTCTTT.

The table lists this clonotype with a count of one. A clone one base away is much larger, so this may be a read error. The CDR3 DNA follows: TGCAGTGCTAGCGGGACTAGCGGGGCGCAAGAGACCCAGTACTTC. Translating it yields CSASGTSGAQETQYF. The chain carries TRBV20-1 and TRBJ2-5; TRBD2 matches at 13 bases. CDR1 and CDR2 from the germline V gene are DFQATT and SNEGSKA (reference sequence). CDR3 length equals 15 residues. V lost 3 bases to trimming and J lost 2 bases; unmatched junction nucleotides: 3.

This clonotype has more than one count but fewer than ten. The chain carries TRBV7-8 and TRBJ2-5; 10 nucleotides agree with TRBD1. The CDR3 spans 16 residues. Germline V gives CDR1 SGHVS, CDR2 FQNEAQ. Unmatched junction bases numbered 13, after V lost 5 bases and J lost 7 bases. The CDR3 DNA reads TGTGCCAGCAGCCGGAACCGGGACAGGGGTCAGGGGACCCAGTACTTC. This encodes CASSRNRDRGQGTQYF.

This clonotype has at least ten counts. J is TRBJ1-6 and V is TRBV4-2; tentative D call: TRBD1 (6 bases). The CDR3 has 15 residues. The V end lost 0 bases, the J end lost 9 bases, and 12 bases lay between the germline ends. Germline values: CDR1 LGHNA, CDR2 YNFKEQ. The CDR3 region is CASSQDQGTSSPLHF. The CDR3 DNA reads TGTGCCAGCAGCCAAGATCAGGGGACCTCTTCACCCCTCCACTTT.

Details on this clonotype: A much larger clone is a single base away; this may be a read error. The V and J genes are TRBV20-1 and TRBJ1-3; D not resolved. V shed 0 bases and J shed 11 bases, with 14 bases lying between them. The CDR3 spans 13 residues. The germline V gene encodes CDR1 DFQATT and CDR2 SNEGSKA (reference sequence). As DNA, the CDR3 is TGCAGTGCTAGAGAAACAGTGAAGAACGCCATATATTTT. Protein product: CSARETVKNAIYF.

The chain recombines TRBV15 with TRBJ2-5; perhaps TRBD1 as D (6 bases). CDR1 and CDR2 from the germline V gene are LNHNV and YYDKDF (reference sequence). Trimming removed 7 bases from V and 4 bases from J, with 16 bases in between. The CDR3 contains 14 residues. CDR3 sequence reads: CATTETGRLETQYF. The CDR3 DNA reads TGTGCCACCACCGAGACAGGAAGGTTAGAGACCCAGTACTTC.

The J gene is TRBJ2-7, the V gene TRBV5-5; D unresolved. The ends were cut back, 4 bases at V and 1 base at J, with 15 bases in the middle. CDR3 length: 15 amino acids. CDR1 and CDR2 from the germline V gene are SGHKS and YYEKEE (reference sequence). This CDR3 reads CASSQEARSSYEQYF. CDR3 sequence (DNA): TGTGCCAGCAGCCAAGAAGCCCGATCTTCCTACGAGCAGTACTTC.

The rearrangement uses TRBV10-3 and TRBJ2-5; the D gene could be TRBD1 or TRBD2 (7 bases each). There are 17 residues in the CDR3. Deletions cut 6 bases from V and 5 bases from J, with 25 bases between. Germline CDR1 ENHRY, CDR2 SYGVKD. This CDR3 is CAIRPTGRETFRETQYF. In DNA, the CDR3 is TGTGCCATCAGACCGACAGGGCGGGAGACTTTTAGGGAGACCCAGTACTTC.

In this sample, this clonotype turned up many times. The genes are TRBV2 and TRBJ1-6; 7 bases agree with TRBD1. Germline CDR1 reads SNHLY; CDR2 reads FYNNEI. The V gene end was trimmed by 5 bases and the J gene end by 7 bases; junction bases not matched to a gene: 5. The CDR3 runs to 14 residues. CDR3 protein: CASSKGQFNSPLHF. In DNA form, the CDR3 reads TGTGCCAGCAGTAAGGGACAGTTCAATTCACCCCTCCACTTT.

The table lists this clonotype with a few counts. The V and J genes are TRBV20-1 and TRBJ1-1; TRBD1 might be the D (5 bases). The CDR3 is made up of 14 amino acids. V was cut by 7 bases and J by 1 base, with 16 bases left in between. CDR1 is DFQATT and CDR2 is SNEGSKA in the germline V gene (reference sequence). CDR3 nucleotide sequence: TGCAGTGGGCCCGGGGGAAGAGGGAACACTGAAGCTTTCTTT. Residues: CSGPGGRGNTEAFF.

The genes are TRBV25-1 and TRBJ1-5, with 11 bases fitting TRBD1. V shed 2 bases and J 4 bases; nucleotides not matched to a gene: 7. The CDR3 has 17 amino acids. CDR1 MGHDK and CDR2 SYGVNS come from the germline V gene. The CDR3 is CASSERGQGAGNQPQHF. CDR3 nucleotide sequence: TGTGCCAGCAGTGAAAGAGGACAGGGGGCAGGGAATCAGCCCCAGCATTTT.

CDR3 amino acids: CASSPSIAGDLETQYF. The DNA of the CDR3 is TGTGCCAGCAGCCCCTCGATAGCGGGGGATTTGGAGACCCAGTACTTC. The chain recombines TRBV7-9 with TRBJ2-5; 9 bases are shared with TRBD2. The trim removed 5 bases at V and 5 bases at J, leaving 12 bases unmatched. The germline gives CDR1 SEHNR, CDR2 FQNEAQ (reference sequence). The CDR3 is 16 residues long.

This clonotype was counted at least ten times. The rearrangement joins TRBV7-9 to TRBJ2-7; D uncertain. The CDR3 sequence is 14 residues long. Germline assignment: CDR1 SEHNR and CDR2 FQNEAQ (reference sequence). Trimming took 4 bases from V and 3 from J, leaving 13 bases between them. The CDR3 spells CASSSYYSGYEQYF. The CDR3 nucleotides are TGTGCCAGCAGCTCCTACTACTCGGGCTACGAGCAGTACTTC.

A few counts support this clonotype. The V and J genes are TRBV12-3 or TRBV12-4 and TRBJ2-5, with TRBD1 identical over 8 bases. V shed 4 bases, J shed 5 bases, and the junction held 6 bases outside the gene matches. The CDR3 has 14 residues. The CDR3 DNA is TGTGCCAGCAGTTCCTCAGGGGGCGCGGAGACCCAGTACTTC. Protein sequence: CASSSSGGAETQYF.

The sample holds many counts of this clonotype. J is TRBJ1-6 and V is TRBV15; D is possibly TRBD1 (6 bases). This CDR3 contains 15 residues. V was pared by 0 bases and J by 7 bases, with 10 bases between. Germline CDR1 is LNHNV and CDR2 is YYDKDF (reference sequence). CDR3 region: CATSRDPDSNSPLHF. The CDR3 coding sequence is TGTGCCACCAGCAGAGATCCGGACAGCAATTCACCCCTCCACTTT.